The sequence of this T cell receptor (beta chain) was determined in a study of regulatory T cells in long-lasting Graves disease. Assembly of TCR beta libraries relied on iRepertoire HTBI primers together with Arm-PCR of CDR3 regions. TCRdb recomputed calls from the multiplex PCR reads with MiXCR, one row per CDR3 protein. This repertoire shows some 410,000 distinct CDR3 sequences, about 17% found once; its top ten account for about 10%. Documented time point: newly diagnosed GD, antithyroid drugs for less than 3 months. With RNA extracted from PBMCs as input, the TCR library was made. Xi'an, China, was home to the endocrinology department that provided patients. Study-level results: Newly diagnosed patients had higher TCR diversity than persistent Graves' patients did. Segments TRBV28, TRBJ1-2 and TRBJ2-5 showed preferential usage in persistent disease.

The CDR3 consists of 14 residues. V dropped 6 bases and J dropped 0 bases, with 9 bases sitting between them. A note on this clonotype: Its matching antigen is unknown. This sequence may be a read error, since a much larger clone differs from it by one base.

The same sample was also used in a study of T cells in Graves' hyperthyroidism and ophthalmopathy. From that study: Researchers defined stable Graves' hyperthyroidism as no ophthalmopathy progression within 18 months.

This chain joins TRBV12-3 or TRBV12-4 and TRBJ1-5; TRBD1 might be the D (5 bases). The receptor was isolated from a woman under 40 with Graves disease. The sequencing used peripheral blood mononuclear cells (PBMCs), collected at new diagnosis, from a patient treated with antithyroid drugs. The CDR3 protein is CASSSGDSNQPQHF. The CDR3 DNA is TGTGCCAGCAGCTCGGGGGATAGCAATCAGCCCCAGCATTTT.